Following are 21 T cell receptor beta chains from one sample sequenced in a study of shared clonotypes between healthy human individuals. Generated by immunoSEQ multiplex PCR, the TCRdb table keeps only in-frame clones and is missing some. Of approximately 2,300,000 clones in the sample, roughly 90% are singletons; the top ten hold about 0.41%. Sequenced sample: naive CD4+ T cells from PBMCs. Regarding subset: CD45RA+ positively selected. These receptors were obtained from a man younger than 35 in good health. Some clones in this sample may be carry-over from other donors' samples.

V usage is TRBV10-3 and J usage is TRBJ1-5; 7 nucleotides line up with TRBD1. Trimming took 11 bases from V and 3 from J; bases not matched to a gene: 10. The CDR3 totals 14 residues. Germline CDR1 reads ENHRY; CDR2 reads SYGVKD. CDR3 in DNA: TGTGCCTCTGCCGCAGGGGGTAACAATCAGCCCCAGCATTTT. It encodes CASAAGGNNQPQHF.

The genes are TRBV4-2 and TRBJ2-1, with TRBD2 identical over 9 bases. This CDR3 is 16 amino acids long. Germline lookup yields CDR1 LGHNA and CDR2 YNFKEQ. V trimming: 1 base; J trimming: 5 bases; junction bases outside the gene matches: 6. The CDR3 DNA reads TGTGCCAGCAGCCAAGGGACTACTAGCGGGCACAATGAGCAGTTCTTC. Amino acids: CASSQGTTSGHNEQFF.

V usage is TRBV11-2 and J usage is TRBJ2-7; TRBD1 or TRBD2 may be the D gene (5 bases each). Trimming cost V 4 bases and J 6 bases, with 16 bases left between them. CDR3 size: 14 residues. The germline CDR1 and CDR2 sequences are SGHAT and FQNNGV. The CDR3 here is CASSYRDPNTEQYF. The CDR3 nucleotides read TGTGCCAGCAGCTACCGGGACCCAAACACCGAGCAGTACTTC.

Notes on this clone: This specimen includes other DNA sequences encoding the same CDR3. This chain links TRBV28 with TRBJ1-3; D gene uncertain. The germline V gene has CDR1 MDHEN and CDR2 SYDVKM. The CDR3 extends over 15 amino acids. V was trimmed by 2 bases and J by 0 bases, leaving 8 bases between them. Here the CDR3 reads CASSLLGTSGNTIYF. As DNA, the CDR3 is TGTGCCAGCAGTTTACTGGGAACCTCTGGAAACACCATATATTTT.

The CDR3 here is CASSPPRGSTSPAGELFF. The CDR3 nucleotides read TGTGCCAGCTCACCACCGCGGGGTTCGACTAGCCCTGCCGGGGAGCTGTTTTTT. The chain couples TRBV18 to TRBJ2-2, with TRBD2 matching 7 bases. Trimming took 0 bases from V and 6 from J; bases not matched to a gene: 13. The germline V gene has CDR1 KGHSH and CDR2 LQKENI. The CDR3 is 18 amino acids.

The chain uses TRBV7-3 and TRBJ2-2; unclear D gene. CDR3 length: 15 amino acids. In germline, CDR1 is SGHTA, CDR2 FQGTGA. V lost 5 bases to trimming and J lost 7 bases, with 17 bases between them. CDR3 in amino acids: CASSPTMTRVGELFF. CDR3 DNA sequence: TGTGCCAGCAGCCCAACAATGACCCGGGTCGGGGAGCTGTTTTTT.

The V gene is TRBV5-1, the J gene TRBJ1-1; D is undetermined. Germline V lookup: CDR1 SGHRS, CDR2 YFSETQ. V was pared by 7 bases and J by 7 bases, with 20 bases between. This CDR3 comprises 14 residues. CDR3 bases: TGCGCCAGCGCCCCCCCCGAACGTACTGGTGAAGCTTTCTTT. Amino acids: CASAPPERTGEAFF.

The chain is built from TRBV6-5 and TRBJ2-1; 12 bases agree with TRBD2. Losses at the gene ends were 9 bases for V and 7 bases for J; bases not matched to a gene: 10. The CDR3 is 15 residues long. Germline V lookup: CDR1 MNHEY, CDR2 SVGAGI. The CDR3 region is CASYEGTSGLNEQFF. The CDR3 nucleotides are TGTGCCAGTTACGAGGGGACTAGCGGGCTGAATGAGCAGTTCTTC.

The CDR3 sequence is CSVALSAESTDTQYF. CDR3 sequence (DNA): TGCAGCGTTGCCCTTTCGGCGGAGAGCACAGATACGCAGTATTTT. The chain couples TRBV29-1 to TRBJ2-3; D is ambiguous. This CDR3 spans 15 amino acids. Germline CDR1 SQVTM, CDR2 ANQGSEA. V was cut by 4 bases and J by 0 bases, with 14 bases left in between.

This sequence joins TRBV6-5 and TRBJ2-7; 10 positions match TRBD2. Germline V gene sequence: CDR1 MNHEY, CDR2 SVGAGI. The CDR3 contains 15 residues. With 2 bases clipped from V and 9 bases from J, the junction kept 10 bases outside the gene matches. The CDR3 region is CASSYRDSGRWGQYF. CDR3 DNA sequence: TGTGCCAGCAGTTACCGAGATAGCGGGAGGTGGGGGCAGTACTTC.

The rearrangement links TRBV6-5 to TRBJ2-5; TRBD1 matches at 8 bases. The CDR3 is 14 amino acids. With 4 bases clipped from V and 6 bases from J, the junction kept 7 bases outside the gene matches. Germline CDR1 and CDR2: MNHEY and SVGAGI. The CDR3 DNA follows: TGTGCCAGCAGTTCCTCCCAGGGGGCGAAGACCCAGTACTTC. It yields the protein CASSSSQGAKTQYF.

CDR3 loop: CSVGAGGAGTQYF. The CDR3 DNA is TGCAGCGTTGGGGCAGGGGGCGCTGGGACGCAGTATTTT. The V gene is TRBV29-1, the J gene TRBJ2-3; TRBD1 matches 8 bases. With V trimmed by 4 bases and J by 9 bases, 9 bases remained unmatched. Germline CDR1 reads SQVTM; CDR2 reads ANQGSEA. The CDR3 runs to 13 residues.

CDR3 residues: CASSPGGSLGRTEAFF. As DNA, the CDR3 is TGTGCCAGCAGCCCCGGCGGTTCTCTTGGGCGCACTGAAGCTTTCTTT. V gene TRBV5-4 combines with J gene TRBJ1-1; no clear D. Germline CDR1 and CDR2: SGHNT and YYREEE (reference sequence). There are 16 residues in the CDR3. V dropped 4 bases and J dropped 4 bases, with 20 bases sitting between them.

About this clone itself: At the DNA level, this CDR3 is encoded by other sequences in the same sample as well. This chain connects TRBV5-4 to TRBJ2-3; D is ambiguous. V was pared by 0 bases and J by 0 bases, with 8 bases between. The CDR3 totals 15 residues. Germline CDR1 is SGHNT and CDR2 is YYREEE (reference sequence). As DNA, the CDR3 is TGTGCCAGCAGCTTGGGCGGTGTGAGCACAGATACGCAGTATTTT. Its translation is CASSLGGVSTDTQYF.

As to this clone: Mismatch with germline at one junction end may stem from a read error. The V call is TRBV6-6, the J call TRBJ2-6, with TRBD2 matching 7 bases. Germline V CDR1 and CDR2: MNHNY, SVGAGI (reference sequence). This CDR3 spans 14 amino acids. The CDR3 here is CGGSGGSGANVLTF. In DNA form, the CDR3 reads TGCGGGGGGTCCGGGGGATCTGGGGCCAACGTCCTGACTTTC.

The chain employs TRBV11-3 and TRBJ2-1, with TRBD1 identical over 7 bases. Losses at the gene ends were 2 bases for V and 3 bases for J; bases not matched to a gene: 4. The germline V gene encodes CDR1 SGHNT and CDR2 YENEEA. CDR3 size: 15 residues. This CDR3 reads CASSLLGDSYNEQFF. The CDR3 coding sequence is TGTGCCAGCAGCTTATTAGGGGACAGCTACAATGAGCAGTTCTTC.

In the case of this clone: Additional DNA sequences in this sample encode the identical CDR3. The V and J genes are TRBV30 and TRBJ1-4; no clear D gene. Germline loops: CDR1 GTSNPN, CDR2 SVGIG (reference sequence). V lost 0 bases, J lost 8 bases, and 4 bases lay in between. CDR3 length: 11 residues. In DNA, the CDR3 is TGTGCCTGGAGTGTAAGGGAAAAACTGTTTTTT. It yields the protein CAWSVREKLFF. The entire variable domain, with the rest obtained from reference TRBV30 and TRBJ1-4, is as follows: SQTIHQWPATLVQPVGSPLSLECTVEGTSNPNLYWYRQAAGRGLQLLFYSVGIGQISSEVPQNLSASRPQDRQFILSSKKLLLSDSGFYLCAWSVREKLFFGSGTQLSVL.

This clone was observed a handful of times. This chain uses TRBV9 with TRBJ2-5; D is unclear. CDR1 is SGDLS, CDR2 YYNGEE, per germline. The CDR3 covers 13 residues. Trimming pared 2 bases from V and 5 bases from J, leaving 10 bases between. The CDR3 loop is CASSVRDLETQYF. DNA for the CDR3: TGTGCCAGCAGCGTGCGTGATCTGGAGACCCAGTACTTC.

This chain uses TRBV6-1 with TRBJ1-6; 8 bases are a match to TRBD1. The CDR3 runs 15 residues. With 2 bases clipped from V and 10 bases from J, the junction kept 7 bases outside the gene matches. CDR1 MNHNS and CDR2 SASEGT come from the germline V gene. The CDR3 loop is CASSESGQGHSPLHF. The CDR3 DNA reads TGTGCCAGCAGTGAATCAGGACAGGGCCACTCACCCCTCCACTTT.

The rearrangement uses TRBV5-6 and TRBJ2-2; no firm D call. Germline V gives CDR1 SGHDT, CDR2 YYEEEE. V was pared by 0 bases and J by 6 bases, with 6 bases between. The CDR3 length is 13 residues. CDR3 sequence: CASSLVPSGELFF. The CDR3 nucleotides are TGTGCCAGCAGCTTGGTCCCGTCCGGGGAGCTGTTTTTT.

This clone showed up just once. V and J are TRBV5-4 and TRBJ2-2, with 7 bases matching TRBD1. Germline V gene lookup returns CDR1 SGHNT and CDR2 YYREEE (reference sequence). The CDR3 is 19 residues long. The V segment lost 4 bases and the J segment 4 bases; nucleotides outside the gene matches: 19. The CDR3 loop reads CASSLFPPPRGRGTGELFF. Here the CDR3 DNA reads TGTGCCAGCAGCCTATTCCCCCCGCCAAGGGGGCGAGGCACCGGGGAGCTGTTTTTT.